These 27 T cell receptor beta chains were sequenced from one sample in a study of blood T cell repertoires in COVID-19. Clones were read by immunoSEQ multiplex PCR, and TCRdb kept only the in-frame ones, dropping some. Of about 200,000 clones in the sample, approximately 83% were seen once. Sequenced: peripheral blood. Receptors were obtained from a man between 35 and 55 years old with acute or convalescent COVID-19.

The chain links TRBV7-2 to TRBJ2-4, with 7 bases aligning to TRBD1. J gave up 0 bases and V 4 bases, and 6 bases lay outside the gene matches. The germline gives CDR1 SGHTA, CDR2 FQGNSA. The CDR3 totals 16 residues. DNA for the CDR3: TGTGCCAGCAGCTCACAGACAGGGTTAGCCAAAAACATTCAGTACTTC. It is translated as CASSSQTGLAKNIQYF.

The chain recombines TRBV5-1 with TRBJ2-5; D is undetermined. The CDR3 loop spans 12 amino acids. Trimming pared 4 bases from V and 0 bases from J, leaving 4 bases between. CDR1 SGHRS and CDR2 YFSETQ come from the germline V gene. The CDR3 sequence is CASSPNQETQYF. CDR3 bases: TGCGCCAGCAGCCCCAACCAAGAGACCCAGTACTTC.

This clone was counted a single time. The chain carries TRBV3-1 (or the pseudogene TRBV3-2) and TRBJ1-5, with D unclear. V gave up 5 bases and J gave up 4 bases, with 12 bases separating them. CDR1 LGHDT and CDR2 YNNKEL come from the germline V gene (reference sequence). This CDR3 has 14 amino acids. CDR3 coding DNA: TGTGCCAGCAGCAGCAGCGGAGGGAATCAGCCCCAGCATTTT. Protein product: CASSSSGGNQPQHF.

This clone has only a few counts. The gene calls are TRBV3-1 (or the pseudogene TRBV3-2) and TRBJ1-4; unclear D gene. Deletions cut 5 bases from V and 7 bases from J, with 14 bases between. The germline V gene encodes CDR1 LGHDT and CDR2 YNNKEL (reference sequence). The CDR3 sequence is 14 residues long. The CDR3 loop is CASSDRGGREKLFF. CDR3 DNA: TGTGCCAGCAGCGACCGGGGAGGGCGTGAAAAACTGTTTTTT.

This chain links TRBV19 with TRBJ1-5; TRBD1 is a possible D gene (6 bases). Trimming removed 6 bases from V and 9 bases from J, with 9 bases in between. The germline gives CDR1 LNHDA, CDR2 SQIVND (reference sequence). The length of the CDR3 is 11 residues. CDR3 amino acids: CASSEGGPQHF. In nucleotides, the CDR3 is TGTGCCAGTAGCGAAGGGGGGCCCCAGCATTTT.

The chain has TRBV3-1 (or the pseudogene TRBV3-2) and TRBJ2-1, with 9 bases matching TRBD2. This CDR3 contains 13 residues. J lost 15 bases, V lost 4 bases, and 10 bases had no gene match. Germline loops: CDR1 LGHDT, CDR2 YNNKEL (reference sequence). This CDR3 reads CASSRTEGSGGFF. The CDR3 DNA reads as TGTGCCAGCAGCCGGACGGAGGGTAGCGGGGGGTTCTTC.

This chain joins TRBV14 and TRBJ1-5; the match to TRBD1 covers 9 bases. V was clipped by 2 bases and J by 0 bases; unmatched bases: 8. This CDR3 has 18 amino acids. CDR1 is SGHDN and CDR2 is FVKESK in the germline V gene. The CDR3 is CASSQRTGAFNSNQPQHF. The CDR3 coding sequence is TGTGCCAGCAGCCAACGGACAGGGGCCTTCAATAGCAATCAGCCCCAGCATTTT.

The gene calls are TRBV5-4 and TRBJ2-5, with D perhaps TRBD2 (5 bases). The germline gives CDR1 SGHNT, CDR2 YYREEE (reference sequence). V was trimmed by 1 base and J by 1 base, leaving 11 bases between them. The CDR3 runs 15 residues. The CDR3: CASSLSAGLQETQYF. The CDR3 DNA sequence: TGTGCCAGCAGCTTGTCTGCGGGCCTCCAAGAGACCCAGTACTTC. Using reference TRBV5-4 and TRBJ2-5 for the parts outside the CDR3, the full variable domain is ETGVTQSPTHLIKTRGQQVTLRCSSQSGHNTVSWYQQALGQGPQFIFQYYREEENGRGNFPPRFSGLQFPNYSSELNVNALELDDSALYLCASSLSAGLQETQYFGPGTRLLVL.

The V gene is TRBV5-8, the J gene TRBJ2-3, with TRBD2 as a possible D gene (6 bases). The CDR3 is 15 amino acids. Trimming took 10 bases from V and 2 from J, leaving 20 bases between them. Germline CDR1 SGHTS, CDR2 YDEGEE. The CDR3 is CAGGAGRLATDTQYF. CDR3 DNA: TGTGCCGGCGGGGCGGGGAGGCTCGCCACAGATACGCAGTATTTT.

CDR3 nucleotides: TGTGCCAGTAGTAATACTCTGAACACTGAAGCTTTCTTT. As protein: CASSNTLNTEAFF. The rearrangement links TRBV19 to TRBJ1-1, with D unresolved. The V and J ends lost 4 bases and 0 bases respectively, with 6 bases between them. From germline, CDR1 is LNHDA and CDR2 SQIVND (reference sequence). The CDR3 is made up of 13 amino acids.

The chain links TRBV27 to TRBJ2-4; 9 positions match TRBD1. Losses at the gene ends were 7 bases for V and 7 bases for J; bases not matched to a gene: 8. The CDR3 contains 14 residues. Germline CDR1 MNHEY, CDR2 SMNVEV (reference sequence). CDR3 sequence reads: CASKEQGASNIQYF. CDR3 DNA sequence: TGTGCCAGCAAAGAACAGGGGGCGAGTAACATTCAGTACTTC.

The chain is built from TRBV10-3 and TRBJ2-1; D is possibly TRBD2 (5 bases). Germline V lookup: CDR1 ENHRY, CDR2 SYGVKD. This CDR3 contains 14 residues. V lost 0 bases and J lost 7, with 10 bases in between. The DNA of the CDR3 is TGTGCCATCAGTGAGTCTATGAGGGATAATGAGCAGTTCTTC. It specifies CAISESMRDNEQFF.

The chain has TRBV25-1 and TRBJ2-3; 7 nucleotides line up with TRBD2. CDR1 is MGHDK, CDR2 SYGVNS, per germline. This CDR3 spans 14 amino acids. Losses at the gene ends were 5 bases for V and 4 bases for J; bases not matched to a gene: 6. The CDR3 sequence is CASSQAGESDTQYF. CDR3 sequence (DNA): TGTGCCAGCAGTCAGGCGGGAGAATCAGATACGCAGTATTTT.

V gene TRBV2 combines with J gene TRBJ1-2; D may be TRBD1 (6 bases). The germline V gene encodes CDR1 SNHLY and CDR2 FYNNEI. V was trimmed by 5 bases and J by 4 bases, leaving 11 bases between them. CDR3 length: 13 residues. The CDR3 sequence is CASSYRVGYGYTF. The CDR3 DNA sequence: TGTGCCAGCAGTTACAGGGTGGGCTATGGCTACACCTTC.

CDR3 sequence: CASSLVTGDETQYF. CDR3 sequence (DNA): TGCGCCAGCAGCTTGGTGACAGGGGATGAGACCCAGTACTTC. The V call is TRBV5-1, the J call TRBJ2-5; TRBD1 aligns across 8 bases. The ends lost 0 bases at V and 5 bases at J; junction bases unmatched: 3. The CDR3 has 14 amino acids. Germline assignment: CDR1 SGHRS and CDR2 YFSETQ.

This clone was observed once. This chain connects TRBV6-6 to TRBJ1-5, with D perhaps TRBD1 (5 bases). The CDR3 spans 14 residues. Trimming pared 2 bases from V and 4 bases from J, leaving 9 bases between. The germline CDR1 and CDR2 sequences are MNHNY and SVGAGI (reference sequence). CDR3 coding DNA: TGTGCCAGCAGTTACGGGGGGGTTAATCAGCCCCAGCATTTT. As protein: CASSYGGVNQPQHF.

The J gene is TRBJ1-1, the V gene TRBV11-2; D call uncertain. Trimming cost V 0 bases and J 2 bases, with 4 bases left between them. Germline CDR1 is SGHAT and CDR2 is FQNNGV. This CDR3 has 13 residues. The CDR3, as DNA: TGTGCCAGCAGCTTAGACTTTAACACTGAAGCTTTCTTT. Encoded protein: CASSLDFNTEAFF.

This chain links TRBV6-5 with TRBJ2-2; 10 bases map to TRBD2. This CDR3 is built from 16 residues. Trimming took 4 bases from V and 0 from J; bases not matched to a gene: 2. CDR1 is MNHEY and CDR2 is SVGAGI in the germline V gene. Here the CDR3 reads CASSWTSGTNTGELFF. The DNA of the CDR3 is TGTGCCAGCAGTTGGACTAGCGGCACGAACACCGGGGAGCTGTTTTTT.

This clone has a handful of counts. The chain uses TRBV3-1 (or the pseudogene TRBV3-2) and TRBJ1-6; perhaps TRBD1 as D (6 bases). This CDR3 contains 15 residues. Germline V gene lookup returns CDR1 LGHDT and CDR2 YNNKEL (reference sequence). The V and J ends lost 0 bases and 10 bases respectively, with 13 bases between them. The CDR3 loop reads CASSQEPGVFSPLHF. The CDR3 bases are TGTGCCAGCAGCCAAGAACCAGGGGTTTTCTCACCCCTCCACTTT.

This rearrangement joins TRBV27 to TRBJ2-1; 9 nucleotides agree with TRBD1. Germline lookup yields CDR1 MNHEY and CDR2 SMNVEV (reference sequence). The V and J ends lost 6 bases and 6 bases, in that order; junction bases with no gene match: 12. This CDR3 comprises 16 residues. This CDR3 is CASSRLGTGPSNEQFF. CDR3 nucleotide sequence: TGTGCCAGCAGCCGACTTGGGACAGGGCCGAGCAATGAGCAGTTCTTC.

The chain uses TRBV19 and TRBJ1-1; the D is unclear. CDR3 length: 15 amino acids. V was shortened by 3 bases and J by 0 bases, with 11 bases between the two germline ends. Germline values: CDR1 LNHDA, CDR2 SQIVND (reference sequence). The CDR3 is CASSISLRMNTEAFF. The CDR3 coding sequence is TGTGCCAGTAGTATCTCCTTGAGGATGAACACTGAAGCTTTCTTT.

This sequence joins TRBV12-3 or TRBV12-4 and TRBJ1-1; 7 bases are a match to TRBD1. The V gene end was trimmed by 6 bases and the J gene end by 8 bases; junction bases not matched to a gene: 9. CDR3 size: 13 residues. CDR3 region: CASRLGQVLEAFF. The CDR3, as DNA: TGTGCCAGCAGACTTGGACAGGTCCTGGAAGCTTTCTTT.

In its sample, this clone was seen once. The rearrangement joins TRBV30 to TRBJ2-3; 7 bases are a match to TRBD1. Germline lookup yields CDR1 GTSNPN and CDR2 SVGIG (reference sequence). This CDR3 region has 16 residues. V was clipped by 1 base and J by 3 bases; unmatched bases: 10. The CDR3 is CAWSGLGGLGTDTQYF. The CDR3 nucleotides read TGTGCCTGGAGTGGATTAGGGGGCCTCGGGACAGATACGCAGTATTTT.

This clone was counted a few times. V gene TRBV18 combines with J gene TRBJ1-1; TRBD1 might be the D (5 bases). The CDR3 is made up of 17 amino acids. From germline, CDR1 is KGHSH and CDR2 LQKENI. The V and J ends lost 0 bases and 1 base respectively, with 15 bases between them. CDR3 DNA: TGTGCCAGCTCACCACCGGTTGGGGCCAGATCGAACACTGAAGCTTTCTTT. This codes for CASSPPVGARSNTEAFF. Drawing the rest from reference TRBV18 and TRBJ1-1, the complete variable domain is NAGVMQNPRHLVRRRGQEARLRCSPMKGHSHVYWYRQLPEEGLKFMVYLQKENIIDESGMPKERFSAEFPKEGPSILRIQQVVRGDSAAYFCASSPPVGARSNTEAFFGQGTRLTVV.

J is TRBJ2-1 and V is TRBV5-1; D is perhaps TRBD1 (6 bases). V was cut by 4 bases and J by 7 bases, with 15 bases left in between. CDR1 is SGHRS, CDR2 YFSETQ, per germline. This CDR3 is 14 amino acids long. CDR3 in DNA: TGCGCCAGCAGCCCCTGGCAGGGGCGGAATGAGCAGTTCTTC. Encoded protein: CASSPWQGRNEQFF.

This clone was observed a single time. The chain employs TRBV7-3 and TRBJ2-7; 10 nucleotides agree with TRBD1. The CDR3 consists of 14 residues. J gave up 5 bases and V 2 bases, and 3 bases lay outside the gene matches. The V gene's germline CDR1 is SGHTA and CDR2 FQGTGA. The CDR3 here is CASSLFGQGDEQYF. CDR3 sequence (DNA): TGTGCCAGCAGCTTATTCGGACAGGGGGACGAGCAGTACTTC.

V is TRBV15 and J is TRBJ2-7; the match to TRBD2 covers 12 bases. From germline, CDR1 is LNHNV and CDR2 YYDKDF (reference sequence). The ends lost 5 bases at V and 2 bases at J; junction bases unmatched: 4. The CDR3 has 15 residues. CDR3 coding DNA: TGTGCCACCAGCGGATCTAGCGGGAGGGCCTACGAGCAGTACTTC. This sequence encodes CATSGSSGRAYEQYF.